One sample yielded the 28 T cell receptor beta chains listed below, sequenced in a study of blood T cell repertoires in COVID-19. TCRdb's table, derived via immunoSEQ multiplex PCR, lists solely in-frame clones and lacks some. The table includes about 69,000 clones, 60% to 85% detected once. Sequencing input: peripheral blood. The receptors stem from a man aged 55-75 years with acute or convalescent COVID-19.

The chain combines TRBV5-1 with TRBJ2-1; D not certain. The germline V gene has CDR1 SGHRS and CDR2 YFSETQ. Trimming removed 0 bases at V and 3 bases at J, with 10 bases between. The CDR3 runs to 15 residues. The CDR3 is CASSLVILNYNEQFF. The CDR3 nucleotides read TGCGCCAGCAGCTTGGTCATACTGAACTACAATGAGCAGTTCTTC. Supplemented by reference TRBV5-1 and TRBJ2-1, the full variable domain reads KAGVTQTPRYLIKTRGQQVTLSCSPISGHRSVSWYQQTPGQGLQFLFEYFSETQRNKGNFPGRFSGRQFSNSRSEMNVSTLELGDSALYLCASSLVILNYNEQFFGPGTRLTVL.

The chain couples TRBV4-2 to TRBJ2-7; D possibly corresponds to TRBD1 (6 bases). Germline V CDR1 and CDR2: LGHNA, YNFKEQ. Trimming cost V 3 bases and J 6 bases, with 15 bases left between them. This CDR3 comprises 14 residues. DNA for the CDR3: TGTGCCAGCAGCCAGCCGGGACAAGGACCCGAGCAGTACTTC. It codes for CASSQPGQGPEQYF.

The V gene is TRBV28, the J gene TRBJ1-4, with 9 positions matching TRBD1. The germline V gene encodes CDR1 MDHEN and CDR2 SYDVKM. This CDR3 is 15 amino acids long. V shed 5 bases and J 8 bases; nucleotides not matched to a gene: 9. The CDR3 region is CASSPRGTGNEKLFF. CDR3 coding DNA: TGTGCCAGCAGTCCAAGGGGGACAGGGAACGAAAAACTGTTTTTT.

The rearrangement joins TRBV5-5 to TRBJ2-1; possibly TRBD2 for D (6 bases). The CDR3 has 17 amino acids. The V and J ends lost 4 bases and 1 base respectively, with 18 bases between them. The germline V gene encodes CDR1 SGHKS and CDR2 YYEKEE (reference sequence). The CDR3 nucleotides read TGTGCCAGCAGCCTGGAGGGTAGCGGACCGTCCTACAATGAGCAGTTCTTC. Protein: CASSLEGSGPSYNEQFF.

This chain links TRBV4-3 with TRBJ2-5; TRBD1 matches 9 bases. This CDR3 has 16 residues. Germline loops: CDR1 LGHNA, CDR2 YSLEER. The ends lost 0 bases at V and 5 bases at J; junction bases unmatched: 7. The CDR3 reads CASSQDLTGGRETQYF. CDR3 sequence (DNA): TGCGCCAGCAGCCAAGATCTAACAGGGGGCAGGGAGACCCAGTACTTC.

The chain combines TRBV3-1 (or the pseudogene TRBV3-2) with TRBJ1-1, with D maybe TRBD1 (5 bases). CDR3 length equals 12 residues. Germline V gene data show CDR1 as LGHDT and CDR2 as YNNKEL (reference sequence). Trimming took 5 bases from V and 6 from J, leaving 10 bases between them. The CDR3 spells CASSDLRAEAFF. Written as DNA, the CDR3 is TGTGCCAGCAGCGACCTCAGGGCTGAAGCTTTCTTT.

V usage is TRBV27 and J usage is TRBJ1-3, with 7 bases fitting TRBD1. Trimming took 5 bases from V and 3 from J; bases not matched to a gene: 7. CDR1 is MNHEY and CDR2 is SMNVEV in the germline V gene (reference sequence). The CDR3 runs to 15 residues. CDR3 nucleotide sequence: TGTGCCAGCAGTCTACAGGGGATGGGTGGAAACACCATATATTTT. This codes for CASSLQGMGGNTIYF.

This sequence joins TRBV7-9 and TRBJ2-7, with D uncertain. Trimming shortened V by 4 bases and J by 6 bases, and 19 bases separated the two germline ends. CDR1 and CDR2 (germline): SEHNR, FQNEAQ (reference sequence). This CDR3 is built from 15 residues. CDR3 loop: CASSSLVGPYGEQYF. DNA of the CDR3: TGTGCCAGCAGCTCGCTTGTGGGCCCTTATGGCGAGCAGTACTTC.

V usage is TRBV6-5 and J usage is TRBJ2-1; 13 nucleotides line up with TRBD2. Germline CDR1 is MNHEY and CDR2 is SVGAGI. V lost 6 bases, J lost 6 bases, and 2 bases stayed unmatched. The CDR3 contains 14 residues. This chain's CDR3 is CASRTSGGINEQFF. The CDR3 DNA is TGTGCCAGCAGGACTAGCGGGGGGATCAATGAGCAGTTCTTC.

V gene TRBV5-1 combines with J gene TRBJ1-1; D possibly corresponds to TRBD1 (5 bases). Looked up from germline, CDR1 is SGHRS and CDR2 is YFSETQ. V shed 0 bases and J shed 6 bases, with 12 bases lying between them. There are 14 residues in the CDR3. CDR3 coding DNA: TGCGCCAGCAGCTTGGACAGGCCGTCGGCTGAAGCTTTCTTT. Protein: CASSLDRPSAEAFF. The full variable domain, its missing parts supplied by reference TRBV5-1 and TRBJ1-1, is KAGVTQTPRYLIKTRGQQVTLSCSPISGHRSVSWYQQTPGQGLQFLFEYFSETQRNKGNFPGRFSGRQFSNSRSEMNVSTLELGDSALYLCASSLDRPSAEAFFGQGTRLTVV.

This sequence joins TRBV14 and TRBJ2-1; weak D call: TRBD1 (6 bases). Germline CDR1 SGHDN, CDR2 FVKESK. The CDR3 sequence is 11 residues long. Deletions cut 4 bases from V and 10 bases from J, with 8 bases between. CDR3 bases: TGTGCCAGCAGCCCGGGGACAGAGCAGTTCTTC. Protein product: CASSPGTEQFF.

The chain links TRBV4-3 to TRBJ1-4; D gene ambiguous. V lost 1 base and J lost 7, with 10 bases in between. Germline values: CDR1 LGHNA, CDR2 YSLEER. The CDR3 length is 14 residues. The CDR3 sequence: CASSQGGVGEKLFF. CDR3 sequence (DNA): TGCGCCAGCAGCCAAGGGGGAGTCGGTGAAAAACTGTTTTTT.

This sequence joins TRBV5-1 and TRBJ1-2; TRBD1 might be the D (5 bases). Looked up from germline, CDR1 is SGHRS and CDR2 is YFSETQ. With 4 bases removed from V and 0 bases from J, the gap between germline ends came to 13 bases. This CDR3 is built from 15 residues. CDR3 DNA sequence: TGCGCCAGCAGCATGGGACGACAGACTAACTATGGCTACACCTTC. Protein product: CASSMGRQTNYGYTF.

The genes are TRBV7-8 and TRBJ1-3; TRBD1 agrees at 9 bases. The length of the CDR3 is 15 residues. CDR1 and CDR2 from the germline V gene are SGHVS and FQNEAQ. With V trimmed by 3 bases and J by 4 bases, 4 bases remained unmatched. Here the CDR3 reads CASSFPGTGGNTIYF. CDR3 nucleotide sequence: TGTGCCAGCAGCTTCCCCGGGACAGGGGGAAACACCATATATTTT.

The genes are TRBV7-9 and TRBJ1-2; D might be TRBD1 (6 bases). Trimming removed 0 bases at V and 14 bases at J, with 19 bases between. Germline loops: CDR1 SEHNR, CDR2 FQNEAQ (reference sequence). CDR3 size: 14 residues. Here the CDR3 DNA reads TGTGCCAGCAGCTTAGCCACGACAGGTTCCTTTCGTACCTTC. Residues: CASSLATTGSFRTF. Combining the CDR3 with reference TRBV7-9 and TRBJ1-2 gives the whole variable domain DTGVSQNPRHKITKRGQNVTFRCDPISEHNRLYWYRQTLGQGPEFLTYFQNEAQLEKSRLLSDRFSAERPKGSFSTLEIQRTEQGDSAMYLCASSLATTGSFRTFGSGTRLTVV.

The gene calls are TRBV9 and TRBJ1-6, with 7 bases identical to TRBD1. In germline, CDR1 is SGDLS, CDR2 YYNGEE. The V and J ends lost 4 bases and 6 bases, in that order; junction bases with no gene match: 4. This CDR3 comprises 14 residues. The CDR3 DNA reads as TGTGCCAGCAGCTCGGGACAGATTAATTCACCCCTCCACTTT. Its translation is CASSSGQINSPLHF.

The rearrangement links TRBV24-1 to TRBJ2-7, with D possibly matching TRBD2 (5 bases). Germline CDR1 is KGHDR and CDR2 is SFDVKD. The CDR3 runs to 11 residues. Trimming took off 4 bases at V and 5 bases at J, with 5 bases between the two ends. CDR3 bases: TGTGCCACCAGTGACGGGGACGAGCAGTACTTC. Amino acid sequence: CATSDGDEQYF.

The V call is TRBV3-1 (or the pseudogene TRBV3-2), the J call TRBJ2-1; D perhaps matches TRBD1 (6 bases). Germline CDR1 LGHDT, CDR2 YNNKEL (reference sequence). V lost 1 base to trimming and J lost 3 bases, with 10 bases between them. The length of the CDR3 is 15 residues. The CDR3 DNA follows: TGTGCCAGCAGCCAAGTAGGACAGATCTACAATGAGCAGTTCTTC. Amino acid sequence: CASSQVGQIYNEQFF.

This clone was seen only a few times. This chain uses TRBV6-2 or TRBV6-3 with TRBJ2-7, with 12 bases that match TRBD2. Germline V lookup: CDR1 MNHEY, CDR2 SVGEGT. This CDR3 is built from 15 residues. V lost 6 bases and J lost 4; bases outside the gene matches: 7. The CDR3 here is CASSRGTSGQYEQYF. The DNA for the CDR3 is TGTGCCAGCAGCCGCGGGACTAGCGGGCAGTACGAGCAGTACTTC.

The rearrangement joins TRBV6-6 to TRBJ1-2; 9 bases are shared with TRBD1. The CDR3 is 15 amino acids. J was trimmed by 4 bases and V by 6 bases; bases with no gene match: 9. The germline gives CDR1 MNHNY, CDR2 SVGAGI (reference sequence). This CDR3 is CASRPGQGGIYGYTF. The DNA of the CDR3 is TGTGCCAGCAGGCCGGGACAGGGTGGAATCTATGGCTACACCTTC.

The chain couples TRBV4-1 to TRBJ2-7; TRBD1 matches 7 bases. CDR1 is MGHRA, CDR2 YSYEKL, per germline. The CDR3 runs to 15 residues. J was trimmed by 6 bases and V by 1 base; bases with no gene match: 9. The CDR3 here is CASSQAGTVGTEQYF. CDR3 DNA sequence: TGCGCCAGCAGCCAAGCTGGGACAGTTGGAACCGAGCAGTACTTC.

The V and J genes are TRBV21-1 and TRBJ2-7; no check of the table's D call, TRBD2, against the DNA was made. TRBV21-1 is listed as a pseudogene. The CDR3 consists of 16 residues. The CDR3 sequence: CASSKARRGHSYEQYF. The CDR3 region has the DNA TGTGCCAGCAGCAAAGCGAGGCGGGGGCACTCCTACGAGCAGTACTTC.

The gene calls are TRBV2 and TRBJ2-5, with 10 bases fitting TRBD2. Germline V gene sequence: CDR1 SNHLY, CDR2 FYNNEI. The CDR3 loop spans 15 amino acids. Trimming took 5 bases from V and 12 from J; bases not matched to a gene: 15. This CDR3 reads CASSKGGPSGGQKYF. The CDR3 region has the DNA TGTGCCAGCAGTAAGGGGGGGCCTAGCGGGGGCCAGAAGTACTTC.

The count of this clone is one. This chain joins TRBV7-2 and TRBJ1-3; D is unresolved. The germline V and J ends were trimmed by 2 bases and 10 bases, with 12 bases remaining between them. The CDR3 has 13 amino acids. In germline, CDR1 is SGHTA, CDR2 FQGNSA. For the CDR3, the DNA is TGTGCCAGCAGCTTACGGCAGGCGGGGACCATATATTTT. The encoded protein is CASSLRQAGTIYF.

This rearrangement joins TRBV5-1 to TRBJ1-1; perhaps TRBD1 as D (6 bases). The CDR3 totals 16 residues. Germline V lookup: CDR1 SGHRS, CDR2 YFSETQ. V shed 4 bases and J shed 3 bases, with 19 bases lying between them. The CDR3 is CASSPRVQGFDTEAFF. The CDR3 DNA is TGCGCCAGCAGCCCTAGAGTTCAGGGGTTTGACACTGAAGCTTTCTTT.

This chain connects TRBV5-1 to TRBJ2-3; 8 nucleotides line up with TRBD2. Germline V gene sequence: CDR1 SGHRS, CDR2 YFSETQ. The V gene end was trimmed by 0 bases and the J gene end by 4 bases; junction bases not matched to a gene: 7. The CDR3 is made up of 16 amino acids. As DNA, the CDR3 is TGCGCCAGCAGCTTGGTACCGGGGGGGCTGGCAGATACGCAGTATTTT. It is translated as CASSLVPGGLADTQYF.

The chain recombines TRBV7-9 with TRBJ1-6; D is ambiguous. Germline values: CDR1 SEHNR, CDR2 FQNEAQ (reference sequence). V was pared by 1 base and J by 6 bases, with 13 bases between. The CDR3 is 16 amino acids. CDR3 sequence: CASSLGGERRNSPLHF. The CDR3 bases are TGTGCCAGCAGCTTAGGCGGTGAAAGGCGTAATTCACCCCTCCACTTT.

The CDR3 DNA reads as TGTGCCAGCAGCGTAGATCCCCACCTAGGATCTGGAAACACCATATATTTT. Protein: CASSVDPHLGSGNTIYF. This sequence joins TRBV9 and TRBJ1-3; D remains ambiguous. Germline V gene lookup returns CDR1 SGDLS and CDR2 YYNGEE. There are 17 residues in the CDR3. V lost 0 bases, J lost 1 base, and 14 bases lay in between.